This T cell receptor (beta chain) was sequenced for a study of T cells in Graves' hyperthyroidism and ophthalmopathy. Of note for this clonotype: No antigen is known for it.

No progression to ophthalmopathy during 18 months of follow-up defined stable disease. General observations from the study: Among clonotypes expanded in thyroid above 0.001, most were also found in blood.

Amplification yielded TCR beta CDR3 regions, with RNA transcripts as the source. Initially, a first-round RT-PCR of the TCR CDR3 employed the HTBI primer set. MiXCR was run by TCRdb on the multiplex PCR reads, yielding one entry per CDR3 protein. The table lists some 770,000 distinct CDR3 sequences, roughly 15% of them singletons. What was sequenced was blood. The sequence was collected from a man aged 18-30 years with Graves' hyperthyroidism.

Here the CDR3 DNA reads TGCAGTGCCCCCAGGGGAGACTACTATGGCTACACCTTC. Protein product: CSAPRGDYYGYTF. The gene calls are TRBV20-1 and TRBJ1-2, with a tentative D call TRBD1 (6 bases). Per germline, CDR1 DFQATT and CDR2 SNEGSKA (reference sequence). Trimming cost V 6 bases and J 3 bases, with 14 bases left between them. This CDR3 has 13 amino acids.